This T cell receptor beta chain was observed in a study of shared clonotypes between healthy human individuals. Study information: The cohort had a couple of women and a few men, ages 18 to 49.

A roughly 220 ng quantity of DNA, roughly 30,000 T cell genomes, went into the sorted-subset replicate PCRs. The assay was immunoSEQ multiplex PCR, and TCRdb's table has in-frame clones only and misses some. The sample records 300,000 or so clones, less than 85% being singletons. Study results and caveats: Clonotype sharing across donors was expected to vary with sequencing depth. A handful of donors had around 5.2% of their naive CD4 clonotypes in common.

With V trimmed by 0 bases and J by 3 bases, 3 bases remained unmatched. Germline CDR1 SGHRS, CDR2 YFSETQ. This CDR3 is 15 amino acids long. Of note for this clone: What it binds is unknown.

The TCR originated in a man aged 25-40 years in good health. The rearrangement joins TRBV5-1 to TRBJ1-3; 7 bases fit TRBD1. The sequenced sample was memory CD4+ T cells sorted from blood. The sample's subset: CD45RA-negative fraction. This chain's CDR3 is CASSLGQGGGNTIYF. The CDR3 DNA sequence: TGCGCCAGCAGCTTGGGACAGGGAGGTGGAAACACCATATATTTT.